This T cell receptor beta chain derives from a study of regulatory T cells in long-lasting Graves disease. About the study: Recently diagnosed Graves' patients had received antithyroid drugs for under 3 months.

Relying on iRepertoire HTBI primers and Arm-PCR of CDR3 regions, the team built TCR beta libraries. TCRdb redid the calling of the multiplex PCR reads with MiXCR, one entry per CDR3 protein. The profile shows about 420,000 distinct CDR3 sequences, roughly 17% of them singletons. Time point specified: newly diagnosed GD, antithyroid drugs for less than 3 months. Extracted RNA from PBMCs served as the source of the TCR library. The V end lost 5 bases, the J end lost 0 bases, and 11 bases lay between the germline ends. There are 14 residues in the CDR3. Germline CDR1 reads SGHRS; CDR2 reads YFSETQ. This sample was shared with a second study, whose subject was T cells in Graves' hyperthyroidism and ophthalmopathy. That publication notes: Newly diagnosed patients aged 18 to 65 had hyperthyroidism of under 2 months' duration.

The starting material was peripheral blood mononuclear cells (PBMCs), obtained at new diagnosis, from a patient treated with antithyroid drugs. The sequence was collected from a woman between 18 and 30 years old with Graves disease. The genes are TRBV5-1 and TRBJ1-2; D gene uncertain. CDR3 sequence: CASRPEPANYGYTF. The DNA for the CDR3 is TGCGCCAGCAGGCCGGAGCCAGCTAACTATGGCTACACCTTC.